The 25 T cell receptor beta chains in this list originate from one sample, sequenced in a study of T cell changes during pregnancy in multiple sclerosis. TCRdb's copy holds only in-frame clones and misses some; the assay was immunoSEQ multiplex PCR. The sample contains some 60,000 clones, approximately 91% of which appear only once. Sequences were derived from CD4+ T cells from peripheral blood mononuclear cells, sampled in the third trimester of pregnancy. The receptors originated from a female donor with multiple sclerosis, enrolled in a pregnancy study.

The chain has TRBV5-1 and TRBJ2-2, with D perhaps matching TRBD2 (6 bases). Trimming removed 4 bases from V and 6 bases from J, with 10 bases in between. Looked up from germline, CDR1 is SGHRS and CDR2 is YFSETQ. This CDR3 comprises 13 residues. CDR3 coding DNA: TGCGCCAGCAGCGTCGGGACTTCCGGGGAGCTGTTTTTT. It is translated as CASSVGTSGELFF.

The genes are TRBV19 and TRBJ2-7; 8 bases are shared with TRBD1. V lost 6 bases, J lost 2 bases, and 9 bases stayed unmatched. Per the germline V gene, CDR1 is LNHDA and CDR2 is SQIVND (reference sequence). The CDR3 has 15 amino acids. The CDR3 coding sequence is TGTGCCAGTAGGCTAGGACAGGGTGGGACCTACGAGCAGTACTTC. Translation gives CASRLGQGGTYEQYF.

The rearrangement joins TRBV5-4 to TRBJ2-7; 11 nucleotides agree with TRBD2. Per germline, CDR1 SGHNT and CDR2 YYREEE (reference sequence). After removal of 4 bases from V and 3 bases from J, the junction contained 9 bases not matched to a gene. The CDR3 runs to 16 residues. The CDR3 here is CASSTGGTSGIYEQYF. The CDR3 DNA reads TGTGCCAGCAGCACTGGAGGGACTAGCGGTATCTACGAGCAGTACTTC. The complete variable domain, with remaining parts taken from reference TRBV5-4 and TRBJ2-7, reads ETGVTQSPTHLIKTRGQQVTLRCSSQSGHNTVSWYQQALGQGPQFIFQYYREEENGRGNFPPRFSGLQFPNYSSELNVNALELDDSALYLCASSTGGTSGIYEQYFGPGTRLTVT.

J is TRBJ2-3 and V is TRBV2, with a possible D match to TRBD2 (6 bases). Germline V gene data show CDR1 as SNHLY and CDR2 as FYNNEI. The CDR3 is 16 amino acids. V lost 7 bases to trimming and J lost 2 bases, with 19 bases between them. CDR3 nucleotide sequence: TGTGCCAGCATACCACAGGCAGGAGGGATCACAGATACGCAGTATTTT. Translated: CASIPQAGGITDTQYF.

This chain uses TRBV6-1 with TRBJ2-7; 8 nucleotides match TRBD1. V dropped 5 bases and J dropped 1; count of bases not matched to a gene: 4. CDR1 and CDR2 (germline): MNHNS, SASEGT. There are 14 residues in the CDR3. DNA of the CDR3: TGTGCCAGCAGTCGTGACAGGGGTTCCTACGAGCAGTACTTC. Translated, it gives CASSRDRGSYEQYF.

The CDR3 sequence is CASSELLGGLAKNIQYF. The CDR3 DNA sequence: TGTGCCAGCAGTGAATTACTCGGGGGTCTAGCCAAAAACATTCAGTACTTC. V gene TRBV2 combines with J gene TRBJ2-4, with TRBD2 as a possible D gene (6 bases). This CDR3 contains 17 residues. V lost 2 bases and J 0 bases, leaving 14 bases between the germline ends. Germline V gene data show CDR1 as SNHLY and CDR2 as FYNNEI.

The V gene is TRBV18, the J gene TRBJ1-1; D is possibly TRBD1 (5 bases). The ends were cut back, 4 bases at V and 1 base at J, with 10 bases in the middle. The germline gives CDR1 KGHSH, CDR2 LQKENI. The CDR3 runs 14 residues. CDR3 in amino acids: CASSRGVPNTEAFF. In DNA form, the CDR3 reads TGTGCCAGCTCACGGGGCGTCCCGAACACTGAAGCTTTCTTT.

The gene calls are TRBV9 and TRBJ2-3, with a tentative D call TRBD2 (7 bases). The germline CDR1 and CDR2 sequences are SGDLS and YYNGEE. The CDR3 consists of 15 residues. Trimming left V 3 bases short and J 1 base short, with 12 bases between. The CDR3 nucleotides are TGTGCCAGCAGCGAGGGGGGGGTTGGCACAGATACGCAGTATTTT. It specifies CASSEGGVGTDTQYF. Based on the CDR3 plus reference TRBV9 and TRBJ2-3, the full variable domain is DSGVTQTPKHLITATGQRVTLRCSPRSGDLSVYWYQQSLDQGLQFLIQYYNGEERAKGNILERFSAQQFPDLHSELNLSSLELGDSALYFCASSEGGVGTDTQYFGPGTRLTVL.

J is TRBJ1-6 and V is TRBV6-5; the match to TRBD1 covers 11 bases. This CDR3 is 13 amino acids long. Germline CDR1 is MNHEY and CDR2 is SVGAGI. The ends lost 8 bases at V and 9 bases at J; junction bases unmatched: 3. The chain's CDR3 is CASGTGGLSPLHF. CDR3 coding DNA: TGTGCCAGCGGGACAGGGGGTCTTTCACCCCTCCACTTT.

V gene TRBV6-6 combines with J gene TRBJ2-1, with TRBD2 identical over 15 bases. J was trimmed by 12 bases and V by 8 bases; bases with no gene match: 8. Looked up from germline, CDR1 is MNHNY and CDR2 is SVGAGI (reference sequence). The CDR3 has 14 amino acids. In nucleotides, the CDR3 is TGTGCCAGCTATCCCGGGACTAGCGGGGGGCGGCAGTTCTTC. This gives the protein CASYPGTSGGRQFF.

This clone appeared once. CDR3 in amino acids: CATSSYLAGVDTGELFF. In DNA form, the CDR3 reads TGTGCCACCAGCAGTTATTTGGCAGGGGTAGACACCGGGGAGCTGTTTTTT. The chain employs TRBV15 and TRBJ2-2; a possible D gene is TRBD1 (6 bases). With 3 bases removed from V and 3 bases from J, the gap between germline ends came to 17 bases. Germline CDR1 is LNHNV and CDR2 is YYDKDF (reference sequence). This CDR3 contains 17 residues. Supplemented by reference TRBV15 and TRBJ2-2, the full variable domain reads DAMVIQNPRYQVTQFGKPVTLSCSQTLNHNVMYWYQQKSSQAPKLLFHYYDKDFNNEADTPDNFQSRRPNTSFCFLDIRSPGLGDTAMYLCATSSYLAGVDTGELFFGEGSRLTVL.

The V and J genes are TRBV5-1 and TRBJ1-2; D is undetermined. V was shortened by 0 bases and J by 8 bases, with 14 bases between the two germline ends. Germline V gene lookup returns CDR1 SGHRS and CDR2 YFSETQ. CDR3 length: 14 amino acids. The CDR3 DNA follows: TGCGCCAGCAGCTTGGGGGCGGAGGGTGGCGGCTACACCTTC. This gives the protein CASSLGAEGGGYTF.

This rearrangement joins TRBV19 to TRBJ2-2, with a tentative D call TRBD2 (6 bases). Germline V gives CDR1 LNHDA, CDR2 SQIVND (reference sequence). Between the trimmed V and J ends, which lost 7 bases and 6 bases, there was a span of 21 bases. The length of the CDR3 is 16 residues. CDR3 amino acids: CASILLGDFLSGELFF. CDR3 nucleotides: TGTGCCAGTATTCTCCTCGGGGACTTCCTATCCGGGGAGCTGTTTTTT. Full variable domain (rest looked up from reference TRBV19 and TRBJ2-2): DGGITQSPKYLFRKEGQNVTLSCEQNLNHDAMYWYRQDPGQGLRLIYYSQIVNDFQKGDIAEGYSVSREKKESFPLTVTSAQKNPTAFYLCASILLGDFLSGELFFGEGSRLTVL.

The chain links TRBV11-2 to TRBJ1-2; 9 bases map to TRBD1. The CDR3 is 14 amino acids. The germline V gene has CDR1 SGHAT and CDR2 FQNNGV. The V and J ends lost 3 bases and 7 bases, in that order; junction bases with no gene match: 6. CDR3 amino acids: CASSLGQGRGGYTF. CDR3 DNA: TGTGCCAGCAGCTTGGGACAGGGAAGAGGTGGCTACACCTTC.

CDR3 sequence reads: CASSEGQGKTYEQYF. CDR3 sequence (DNA): TGTGCCAGCAGCGAGGGACAGGGAAAAACCTACGAGCAGTACTTC. The chain is built from TRBV9 and TRBJ2-7; 9 bases fit TRBD1. The V and J ends lost 3 bases and 2 bases, in that order; junction bases with no gene match: 6. Germline loops: CDR1 SGDLS, CDR2 YYNGEE. This CDR3 region has 15 residues. Full variable domain (outside the CDR3, taken from reference TRBV9 and TRBJ2-7): DSGVTQTPKHLITATGQRVTLRCSPRSGDLSVYWYQQSLDQGLQFLIQYYNGEERAKGNILERFSAQQFPDLHSELNLSSLELGDSALYFCASSEGQGKTYEQYFGPGTRLTVT.

The rearrangement joins TRBV7-2 to TRBJ2-2; D possibly corresponds to TRBD2 (5 bases). The CDR3 is 15 residues long. With 3 bases removed from V and 4 bases from J, the gap between germline ends came to 12 bases. In germline, CDR1 is SGHTA, CDR2 FQGNSA. The CDR3 sequence: CASSLTGVSTGELFF. CDR3 DNA: TGTGCCAGCAGCTTGACCGGGGTGAGCACCGGGGAGCTGTTTTTT.

This chain joins TRBV9 and TRBJ2-3; 11 bases match TRBD2. With V trimmed by 4 bases and J by 0 bases, 10 bases remained unmatched. From germline, CDR1 is SGDLS and CDR2 YYNGEE. The CDR3 contains 18 residues. The CDR3 protein is CASSTRGSGGASTDTQYF. DNA for the CDR3: TGTGCCAGCAGCACCCGGGGTAGCGGGGGGGCTAGCACAGATACGCAGTATTTT.

The chain recombines TRBV19 with TRBJ2-7; D perhaps matches TRBD2 (5 bases). The CDR3 length is 16 residues. V lost 4 bases, J lost 5 bases, and 21 bases lay in between. CDR1 is LNHDA, CDR2 SQIVND, per germline (reference sequence). In DNA, the CDR3 is TGTGCCAGTAGTACCCTGTCCGGGGATTGGCTTAACGAGCAGTACTTC. This translates into CASSTLSGDWLNEQYF.

This clone was found a few times. The chain links TRBV10-1 to TRBJ1-1, with 7 positions matching TRBD1. This CDR3 contains 12 residues. The trim removed 6 bases at V and 5 bases at J, leaving 3 bases unmatched. CDR1 is WNHNN and CDR2 is SYGVQD in the germline V gene (reference sequence). CDR3 nucleotide sequence: TGCGCCAGCAGGACAGGGACGACTGAAGCTTTCTTT. Translation gives CASRTGTTEAFF.

The chain uses TRBV6-5 and TRBJ1-3; no reliable D call. Looked up from germline, CDR1 is MNHEY and CDR2 is SVGAGI. This CDR3 has 16 amino acids. V lost 0 bases to trimming and J lost 0 bases, with 9 bases between them. The CDR3 loop is CASSYSTGSSGNTIYF. CDR3 bases: TGTGCCAGCAGTTACTCGACGGGGAGCTCTGGAAACACCATATATTTT.

The CDR3 sequence: CASSQTYNEQFF. CDR3 DNA: TGTGCCAGCAGTCAGACCTACAATGAGCAGTTCTTC. The chain is built from TRBV6-1 and TRBJ2-1; D call uncertain. V was clipped by 5 bases and J by 2 bases, with 4 bases between them. The CDR3 is 12 amino acids. Germline CDR1 and CDR2: MNHNS and SASEGT.

The chain couples TRBV29-1 to TRBJ2-3, with 7 bases lining up with TRBD2. V was clipped by 6 bases and J by 4 bases; unmatched bases: 7. CDR1 is SQVTM and CDR2 is ANQGSEA in the germline V gene. The CDR3 sequence is 13 residues long. CDR3 loop: CSVKAGWADTQYF. For the CDR3, the DNA is TGCAGCGTCAAAGCGGGGTGGGCAGATACGCAGTATTTT.

The gene calls are TRBV5-1 and TRBJ1-5; the match to TRBD1 covers 8 bases. CDR3 size: 14 residues. The V and J ends lost 3 bases and 6 bases, in that order; junction bases with no gene match: 5. In germline, CDR1 is SGHRS, CDR2 YFSETQ. In nucleotides, the CDR3 is TGCGCCAGCAGCTCCGGACAGGGAGGTCAGCCCCAGCATTTT. Residues: CASSSGQGGQPQHF.

V and J are TRBV4-3 and TRBJ1-5, with D tentatively TRBD1 (5 bases). CDR3 length equals 15 residues. The V gene lost 1 base and the J gene lost 4 bases, with 11 bases spanning the gap. The germline CDR1 and CDR2 sequences are LGHNA and YSLEER. CDR3 protein: CASSQGSAGNQPQHF. The CDR3 nucleotides read TGCGCCAGCAGCCAAGGGTCGGCAGGGAATCAGCCCCAGCATTTT.

The genes are TRBV5-5 and TRBJ1-1; no clear D gene. Germline V lookup: CDR1 SGHKS, CDR2 YYEKEE (reference sequence). The CDR3 is 14 amino acids. Trimming took 1 base from V and 1 from J, leaving 8 bases between them. CDR3 sequence reads: CASSLSLPNTEAFF. DNA for the CDR3: TGTGCCAGCAGCTTGTCCCTACCGAACACTGAAGCTTTCTTT.